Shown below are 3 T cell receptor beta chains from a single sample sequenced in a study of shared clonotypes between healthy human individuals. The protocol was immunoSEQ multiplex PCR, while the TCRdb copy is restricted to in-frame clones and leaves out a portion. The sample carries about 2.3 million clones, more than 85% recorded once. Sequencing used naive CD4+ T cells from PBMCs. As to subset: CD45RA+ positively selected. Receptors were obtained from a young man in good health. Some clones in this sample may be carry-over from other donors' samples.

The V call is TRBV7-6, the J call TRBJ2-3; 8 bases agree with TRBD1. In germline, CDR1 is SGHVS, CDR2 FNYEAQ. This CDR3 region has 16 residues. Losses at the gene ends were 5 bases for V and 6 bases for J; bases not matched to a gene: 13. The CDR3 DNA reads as TGTGCCAGCAGCCGAGGGGCAGGGGGCTTTACGGATACGCAGTATTTT. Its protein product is CASSRGAGGFTDTQYF.

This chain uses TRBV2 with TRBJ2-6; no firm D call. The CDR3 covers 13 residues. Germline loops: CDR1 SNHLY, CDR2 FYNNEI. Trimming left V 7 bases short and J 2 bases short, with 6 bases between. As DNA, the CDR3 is TGTGCCAGCAATTCGGCTGGGGCCAACGTCCTGACTTTC. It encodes CASNSAGANVLTF.

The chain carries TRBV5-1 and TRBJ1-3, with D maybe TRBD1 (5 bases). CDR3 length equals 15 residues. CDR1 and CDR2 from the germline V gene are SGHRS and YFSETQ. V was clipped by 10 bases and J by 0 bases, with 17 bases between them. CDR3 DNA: TGCGCCGGACAACAGGAGCCAGGCTCTGGAAACACCATATATTTT. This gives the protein CAGQQEPGSGNTIYF.